This T cell receptor beta chain was documented in a study of cytotoxic CD8 clonotypes in ibrutinib-treated CLL. Study as a whole: Of the patients, about a dozen were relapsed/refractory, under 16 treatment-naive and under 18 IGHV unmutated. Partial responses numbered roughly 24 and complete responses 2; after a median about 62 months, about 14 stayed remitted and 12 progressed. Study-level results: Sustained-remission patients were sampled at different times than progressing patients were.

Note on this clone: Its matching antigen is unknown.

With 7 bases clipped from V and 7 bases from J, the junction kept 10 bases outside the gene matches. Looked up from germline, CDR1 is MNHNS and CDR2 is SASEGT. The CDR3 sequence is 14 residues long. Assay: immunoSEQ multiplex PCR; the TCRdb copy retains only in-frame clones and omits some. The data show about 160,000 clones, approximately 90% seen once. The gene calls are TRBV6-1 and TRBJ2-1, with 7 positions matching TRBD2. The material sequenced was PBMCs, taken at disease progression, from a patient treated with ibrutinib. The origin of this receptor is a human donor with chronic lymphocytic leukemia. The CDR3 bases are TGTGCCAGCACTGGGCGGGAGCTGCGGAATGAGCAGTTCTTC. Translation gives CASTGRELRNEQFF.